Sequencing of this T cell receptor beta chain was carried out in a study of CD8 T cells in Susac syndrome. The junction had 4 bases not matched to a gene; V was cut back by 3 bases and J by 4 bases. The CDR3 contains 15 residues. The germline CDR1 and CDR2 sequences are LGHDT and YNNKEL (reference sequence). Reverse transcription of about 0.45 to 1 ug RNA was carried out with random hexamers. Using its own MiXCR run on the immunoSEQ multiplex PCR reads, TCRdb lists one record per CDR3 protein. Of 200,000 or so distinct CDR3 sequences listed, 90% to 95% were seen once; the top ten hold about 0.096%. The T cells that were sequenced for TCR beta were CD8+ and CD4+ cells from blood. The authors negatively isolated CD8+ and CD4+ T cells and FACS-enriched TEMRA cells. On this clonotype: The antigen is undetermined.

Overall study findings and caveats: Only a relatively small number of individuals were included in the TCR sequencing and HLA analysis.

This TCR came from a human donor with multiple sclerosis. The chain recombines TRBV3-1 with TRBJ2-7; 12 bases are a match to TRBD2. Sequencing input: CD4+ T cells from PBMCs. Here the CDR3 reads CASSHTSGRPYEQYF. Written as DNA, the CDR3 is TGTGCCAGCAGCCATACTAGCGGGAGGCCTTACGAGCAGTACTTC.